Detailed here is one T cell receptor beta chain. The antigen remains undetermined. The V segment lost 4 bases and the J segment 8 bases; nucleotides outside the gene matches: 5. The CDR3 length is 12 residues. Germline CDR1 and CDR2: SGHRS and YFSETQ. The data belong to a study of shared clonotypes between healthy human individuals. In the study overall: Used for every donor were three CD4 naive, three CD4 memory, two CD8 naive and one CD8 memory plate. Study-wide findings and caveats: Depth of sequencing was expected to influence donor clonotype sharing.

Repertoires were generated with immunoSEQ multiplex PCR, while TCRdb's copy carries only in-frame clones and drops some. This sample has some 1.1 million clones, with approximately 80% found just once. This chain links TRBV5-1 with TRBJ1-2; 7 nucleotides agree with TRBD1. The clonotype was recovered from a man aged 18 to 29 in good health. Some clones in this sample may be carry-over from other donors' samples. Sample: memory CD4+ T cells from PBMCs. Stated subset: CD45RA-negative fraction. The CDR3 DNA sequence: TGCGCCAGCAGCCCCAGGGGGGGAGGCTACACCTTC. Encoded protein: CASSPRGGGYTF.